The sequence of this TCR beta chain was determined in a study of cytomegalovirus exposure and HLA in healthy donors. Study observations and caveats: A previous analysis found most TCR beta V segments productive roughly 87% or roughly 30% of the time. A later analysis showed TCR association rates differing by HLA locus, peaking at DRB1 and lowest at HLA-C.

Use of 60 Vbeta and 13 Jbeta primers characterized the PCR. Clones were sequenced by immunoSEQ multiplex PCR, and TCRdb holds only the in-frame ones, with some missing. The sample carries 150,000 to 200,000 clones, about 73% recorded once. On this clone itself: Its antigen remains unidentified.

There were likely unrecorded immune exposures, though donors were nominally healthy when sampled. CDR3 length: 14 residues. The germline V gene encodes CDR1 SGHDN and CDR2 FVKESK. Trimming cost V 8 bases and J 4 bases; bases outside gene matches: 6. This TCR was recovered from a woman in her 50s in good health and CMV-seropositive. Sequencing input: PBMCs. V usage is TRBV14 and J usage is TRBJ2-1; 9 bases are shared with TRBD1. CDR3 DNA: TGTGCCAGCCGAAGAGGACAGGGGTACAATGAGCAGTTCTTC. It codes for CASRRGQGYNEQFF.